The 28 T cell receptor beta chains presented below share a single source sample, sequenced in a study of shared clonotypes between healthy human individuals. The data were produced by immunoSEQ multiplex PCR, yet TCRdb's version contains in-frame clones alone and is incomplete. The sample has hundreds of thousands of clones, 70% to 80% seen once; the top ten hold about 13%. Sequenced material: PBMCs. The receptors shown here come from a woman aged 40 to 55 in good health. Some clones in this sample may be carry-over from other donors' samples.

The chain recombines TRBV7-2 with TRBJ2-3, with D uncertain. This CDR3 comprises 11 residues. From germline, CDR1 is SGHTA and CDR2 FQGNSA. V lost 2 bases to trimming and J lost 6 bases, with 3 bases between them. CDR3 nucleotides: TGTGCCAGCAGCTTACGTGATACGCAGTATTTT. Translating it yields CASSLRDTQYF.

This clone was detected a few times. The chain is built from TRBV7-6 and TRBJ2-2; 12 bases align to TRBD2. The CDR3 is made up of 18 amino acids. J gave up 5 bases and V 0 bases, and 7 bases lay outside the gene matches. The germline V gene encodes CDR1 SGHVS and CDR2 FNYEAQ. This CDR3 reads CASSLAAPGLAGTGELFF. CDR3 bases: TGTGCCAGCAGCTTAGCCGCGCCAGGACTAGCGGGAACCGGGGAGCTGTTTTTT.

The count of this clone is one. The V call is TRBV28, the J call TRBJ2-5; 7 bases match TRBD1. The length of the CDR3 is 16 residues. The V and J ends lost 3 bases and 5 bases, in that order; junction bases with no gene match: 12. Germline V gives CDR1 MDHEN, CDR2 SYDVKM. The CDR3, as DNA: TGTGCCAGCAGTTTCTCTTCCAGGGGGTTTCGGGAGACCCAGTACTTC. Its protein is CASSFSSRGFRETQYF.

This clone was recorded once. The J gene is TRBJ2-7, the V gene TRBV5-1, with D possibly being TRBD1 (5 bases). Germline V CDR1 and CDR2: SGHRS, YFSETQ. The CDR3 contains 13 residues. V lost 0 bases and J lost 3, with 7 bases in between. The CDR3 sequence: CASSLARGYEQYF. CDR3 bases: TGCGCCAGCAGCTTGGCTAGGGGCTACGAGCAGTACTTC.

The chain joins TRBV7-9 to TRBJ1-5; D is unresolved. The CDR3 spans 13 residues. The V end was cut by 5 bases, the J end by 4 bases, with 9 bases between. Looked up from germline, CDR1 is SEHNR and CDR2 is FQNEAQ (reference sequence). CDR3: CASSAQPNQPQHF. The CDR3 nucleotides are TGTGCCAGCAGCGCGCAACCTAATCAGCCCCAGCATTTT.

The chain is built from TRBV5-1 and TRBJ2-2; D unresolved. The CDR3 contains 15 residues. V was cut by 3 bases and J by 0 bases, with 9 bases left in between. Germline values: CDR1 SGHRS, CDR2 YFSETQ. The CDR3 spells CASSSLSSNTGELFF. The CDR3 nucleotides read TGCGCCAGCAGCTCCTTAAGTTCGAACACCGGGGAGCTGTTTTTT.

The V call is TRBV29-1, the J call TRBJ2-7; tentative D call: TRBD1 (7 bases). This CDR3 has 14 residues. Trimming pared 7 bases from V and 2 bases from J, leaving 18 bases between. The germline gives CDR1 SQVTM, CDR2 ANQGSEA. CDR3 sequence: CSAAGQTSTYEQYF. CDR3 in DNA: TGCAGCGCCGCGGGACAGACATCCACCTACGAGCAGTACTTC.

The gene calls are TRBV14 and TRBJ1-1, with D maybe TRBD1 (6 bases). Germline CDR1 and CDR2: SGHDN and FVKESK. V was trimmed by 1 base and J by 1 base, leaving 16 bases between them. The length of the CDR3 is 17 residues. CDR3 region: CASSQGLGWGANTEAFF. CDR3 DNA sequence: TGTGCCAGCAGCCAAGGCCTCGGTTGGGGGGCGAACACTGAAGCTTTCTTT.

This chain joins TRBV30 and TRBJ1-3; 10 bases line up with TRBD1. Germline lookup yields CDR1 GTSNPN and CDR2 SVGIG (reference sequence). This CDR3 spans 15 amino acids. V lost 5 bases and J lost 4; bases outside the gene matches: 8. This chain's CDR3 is CAWASGQGNGNTIYF. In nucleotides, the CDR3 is TGTGCCTGGGCATCGGGACAGGGGAACGGAAACACCATATATTTT.

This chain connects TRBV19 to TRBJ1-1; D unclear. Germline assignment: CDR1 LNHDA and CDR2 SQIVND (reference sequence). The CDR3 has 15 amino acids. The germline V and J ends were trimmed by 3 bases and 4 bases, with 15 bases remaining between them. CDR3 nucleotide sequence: TGTGCCAGTAGTATGATCGGCGGTCTCCTCACTGAAGCTTTCTTT. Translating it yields CASSMIGGLLTEAFF. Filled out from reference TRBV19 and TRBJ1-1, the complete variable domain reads DGGITQSPKYLFRKEGQNVTLSCEQNLNHDAMYWYRQDPGQGLRLIYYSQIVNDFQKGDIAEGYSVSREKKESFPLTVTSAQKNPTAFYLCASSMIGGLLTEAFFGQGTRLTVV.

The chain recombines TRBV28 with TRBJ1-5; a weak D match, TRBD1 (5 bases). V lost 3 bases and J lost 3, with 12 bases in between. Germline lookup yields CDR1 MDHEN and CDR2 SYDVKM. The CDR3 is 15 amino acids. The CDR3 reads CASSFGRGDNQPQHF. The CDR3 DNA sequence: TGTGCCAGCAGTTTTGGGCGGGGGGACAATCAGCCCCAGCATTTT.

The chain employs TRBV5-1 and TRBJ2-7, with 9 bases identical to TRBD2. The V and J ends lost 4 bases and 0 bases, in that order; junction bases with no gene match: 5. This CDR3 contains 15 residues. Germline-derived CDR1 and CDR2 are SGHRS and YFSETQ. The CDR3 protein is CASSPLAGSSYEQYF. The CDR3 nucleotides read TGCGCCAGCAGCCCACTAGCGGGTTCCTCCTACGAGCAGTACTTC.

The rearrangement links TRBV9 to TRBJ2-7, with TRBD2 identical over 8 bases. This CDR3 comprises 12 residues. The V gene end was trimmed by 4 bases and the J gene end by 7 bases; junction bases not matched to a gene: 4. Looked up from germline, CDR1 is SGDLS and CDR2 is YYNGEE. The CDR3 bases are TGTGCCAGCAGCCCTGTAGCGGGAGAGCAGTACTTC. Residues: CASSPVAGEQYF.

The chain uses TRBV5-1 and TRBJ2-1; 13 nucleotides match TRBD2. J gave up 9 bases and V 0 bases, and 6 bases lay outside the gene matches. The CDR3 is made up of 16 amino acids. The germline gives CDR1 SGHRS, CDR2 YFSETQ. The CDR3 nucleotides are TGCGCCAGCAGCTTGGGACTAGCGGGAGGTTATGTTGAGCAGTTCTTC. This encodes CASSLGLAGGYVEQFF. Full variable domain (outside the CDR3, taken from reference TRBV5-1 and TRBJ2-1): KAGVTQTPRYLIKTRGQQVTLSCSPISGHRSVSWYQQTPGQGLQFLFEYFSETQRNKGNFPGRFSGRQFSNSRSEMNVSTLELGDSALYLCASSLGLAGGYVEQFFGPGTRLTVL.

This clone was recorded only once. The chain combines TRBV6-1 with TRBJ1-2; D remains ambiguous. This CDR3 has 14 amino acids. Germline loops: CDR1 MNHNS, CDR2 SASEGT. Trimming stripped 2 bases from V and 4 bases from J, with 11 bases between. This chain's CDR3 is CASSENPSLYGYTF. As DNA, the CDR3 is TGTGCCAGCAGTGAAAACCCAAGTCTCTATGGCTACACCTTC.

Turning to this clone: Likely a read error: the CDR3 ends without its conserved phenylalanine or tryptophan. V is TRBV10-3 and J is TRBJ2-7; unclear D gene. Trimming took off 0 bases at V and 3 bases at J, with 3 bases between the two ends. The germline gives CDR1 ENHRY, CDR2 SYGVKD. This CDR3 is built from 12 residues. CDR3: CAISESLYEQYL. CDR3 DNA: TGTGCCATCAGTGAGTCCCTCTACGAGCAGTACCTT.

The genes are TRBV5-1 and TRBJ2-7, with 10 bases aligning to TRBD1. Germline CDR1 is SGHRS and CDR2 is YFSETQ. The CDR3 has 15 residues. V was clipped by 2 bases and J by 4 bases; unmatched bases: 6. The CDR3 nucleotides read TGCGCCAGCAGCTTTGAAACGGGACAGGGGTACGAGCAGTACTTC. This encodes CASSFETGQGYEQYF. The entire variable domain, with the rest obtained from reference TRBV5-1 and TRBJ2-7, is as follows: KAGVTQTPRYLIKTRGQQVTLSCSPISGHRSVSWYQQTPGQGLQFLFEYFSETQRNKGNFPGRFSGRQFSNSRSEMNVSTLELGDSALYLCASSFETGQGYEQYFGPGTRLTVT.

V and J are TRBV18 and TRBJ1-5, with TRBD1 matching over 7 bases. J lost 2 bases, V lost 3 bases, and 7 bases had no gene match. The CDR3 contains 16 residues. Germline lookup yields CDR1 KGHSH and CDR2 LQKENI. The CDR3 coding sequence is TGTGCCAGCTCACCCACCAGGGGGGGTGGCAATCAGCCCCAGCATTTT. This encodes CASSPTRGGGNQPQHF.

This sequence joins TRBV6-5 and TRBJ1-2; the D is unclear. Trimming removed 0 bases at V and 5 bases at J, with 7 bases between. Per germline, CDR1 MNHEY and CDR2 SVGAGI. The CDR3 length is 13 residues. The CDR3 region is CASSYSSVYGYTF. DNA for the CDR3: TGTGCCAGCAGTTACTCGAGCGTTTATGGCTACACCTTC.

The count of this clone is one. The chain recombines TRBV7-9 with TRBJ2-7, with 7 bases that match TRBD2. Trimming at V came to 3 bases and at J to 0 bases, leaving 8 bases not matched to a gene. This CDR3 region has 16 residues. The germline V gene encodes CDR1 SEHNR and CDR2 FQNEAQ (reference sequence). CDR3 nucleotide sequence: TGTGCCAGCAGCTTGGGAGGGGATCTCCGCTCCTACGAGCAGTACTTC. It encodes CASSLGGDLRSYEQYF.

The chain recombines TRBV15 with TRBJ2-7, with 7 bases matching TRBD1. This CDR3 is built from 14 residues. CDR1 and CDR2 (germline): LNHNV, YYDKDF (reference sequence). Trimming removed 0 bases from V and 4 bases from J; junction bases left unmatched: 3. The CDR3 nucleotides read TGTGCCACCAGCAGAGACCAACAGGGGTACGAGCAGTACTTC. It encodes CATSRDQQGYEQYF. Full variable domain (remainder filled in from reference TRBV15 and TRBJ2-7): DAMVIQNPRYQVTQFGKPVTLSCSQTLNHNVMYWYQQKSSQAPKLLFHYYDKDFNNEADTPDNFQSRRPNTSFCFLDIRSPGLGDTAMYLCATSRDQQGYEQYFGPGTRLTVT.

The CDR3 loop is CASSLNGPQETQYF. CDR3 DNA: TGTGCCAGCAGCTTAAACGGGCCCCAGGAGACCCAGTACTTC. The rearrangement uses TRBV7-3 and TRBJ2-5; D not resolved. V was shortened by 1 base and J by 5 bases, with 11 bases between the two germline ends. The CDR3 consists of 14 residues. The germline V gene encodes CDR1 SGHTA and CDR2 FQGTGA.

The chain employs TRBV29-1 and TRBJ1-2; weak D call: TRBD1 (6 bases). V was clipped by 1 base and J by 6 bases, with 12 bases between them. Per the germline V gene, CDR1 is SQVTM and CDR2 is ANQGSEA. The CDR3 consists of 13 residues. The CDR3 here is CSVEGGGVDGYTF. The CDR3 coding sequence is TGCAGCGTTGAAGGGGGGGGCGTCGATGGCTACACCTTC.

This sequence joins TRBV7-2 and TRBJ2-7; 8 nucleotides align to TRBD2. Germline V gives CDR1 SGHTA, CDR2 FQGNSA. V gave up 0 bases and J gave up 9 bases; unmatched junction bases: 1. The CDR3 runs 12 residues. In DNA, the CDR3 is TGTGCCAGCAGCTTAGCACGGGAGGGGCAGTACTTC. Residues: CASSLAREGQYF.

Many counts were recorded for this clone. The CDR3 spells CASSVSGENTEAFF. In nucleotides, the CDR3 is TGTGCCAGCAGTGTGTCAGGGGAGAACACTGAAGCTTTCTTT. The chain couples TRBV6-4 to TRBJ1-1, with D maybe TRBD1 (6 bases). Per germline, CDR1 MRHNA and CDR2 SNTAGT. V was cut by 4 bases and J by 1 base, with 10 bases left in between. The CDR3 runs 14 residues.

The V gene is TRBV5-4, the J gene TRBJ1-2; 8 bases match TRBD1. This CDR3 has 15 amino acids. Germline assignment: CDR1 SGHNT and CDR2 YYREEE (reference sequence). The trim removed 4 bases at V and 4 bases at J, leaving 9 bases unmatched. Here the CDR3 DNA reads TGTGCCAGCAGCACGGGAGGTCAGGGGGCCTATGGCTACACCTTC. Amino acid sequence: CASSTGGQGAYGYTF.

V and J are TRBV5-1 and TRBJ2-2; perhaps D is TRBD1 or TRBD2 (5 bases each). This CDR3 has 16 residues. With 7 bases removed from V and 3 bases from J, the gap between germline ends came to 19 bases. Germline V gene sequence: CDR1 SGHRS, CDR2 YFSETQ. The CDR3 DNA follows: TGCGCCAGCGAAAGGTCAGGGTTGGGGGACACCGGGGAGCTGTTTTTT. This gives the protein CASERSGLGDTGELFF.

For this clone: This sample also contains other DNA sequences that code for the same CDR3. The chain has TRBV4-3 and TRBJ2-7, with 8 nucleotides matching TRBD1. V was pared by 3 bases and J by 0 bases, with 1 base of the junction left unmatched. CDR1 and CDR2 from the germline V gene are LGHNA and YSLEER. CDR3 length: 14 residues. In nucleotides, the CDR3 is TGCGCCAGCAGCCAGGACAGGGCCTCCTACGAGCAGTACTTC. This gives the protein CASSQDRASYEQYF.